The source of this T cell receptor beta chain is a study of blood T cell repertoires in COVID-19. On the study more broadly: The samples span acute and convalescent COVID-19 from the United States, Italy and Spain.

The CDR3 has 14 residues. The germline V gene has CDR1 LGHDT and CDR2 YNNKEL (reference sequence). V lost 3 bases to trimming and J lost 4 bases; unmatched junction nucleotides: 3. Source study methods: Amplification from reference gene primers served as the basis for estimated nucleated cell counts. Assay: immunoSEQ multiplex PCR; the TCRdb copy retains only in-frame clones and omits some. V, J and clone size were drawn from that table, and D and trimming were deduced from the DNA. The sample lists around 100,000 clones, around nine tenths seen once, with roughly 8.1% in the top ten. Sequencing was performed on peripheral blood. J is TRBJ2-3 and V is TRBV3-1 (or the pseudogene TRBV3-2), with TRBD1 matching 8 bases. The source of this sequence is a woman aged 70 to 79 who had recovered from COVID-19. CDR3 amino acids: CASSHRDRSDTQYF. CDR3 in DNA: TGTGCCAGCAGCCATAGGGACAGGTCAGATACGCAGTATTTT.